A single sample is the source of the 27 T cell receptor beta chains below, sequenced in a study of CD4 and CD8 cells across lung adenocarcinoma regions. A single record per CDR3 protein comes from TCRdb applying MiXCR to the PCR reads. The table lists roughly 7,100 distinct CDR3 sequences, less than 55% of them singletons, with 25% to 35% in the top ten. The sample taken for sequencing was CD4+ T cells from the margin of a lung tumor. The receptors come from a male donor with lung adenocarcinoma. The CD4 and CD8 labels of this study may be unreliable.

This clonotype was seen at least ten times. The chain carries TRBV6-1 and TRBJ2-5, with D uncertain. V lost 6 bases and J 6 bases, leaving 8 bases between the germline ends. CDR1 is MNHNS and CDR2 is SASEGT in the germline V gene. The CDR3 totals 11 residues. The CDR3, as DNA: TGTGCCAGCAGCGAGTCGAAGACCCAGTACTTC. It specifies CASSESKTQYF.

This clonotype was observed many times. The chain is built from TRBV6-5 and TRBJ2-7; TRBD2 matches at 7 bases. Trimming at V came to 5 bases and at J to 2 bases, leaving 6 bases not matched to a gene. Germline V gives CDR1 MNHEY, CDR2 SVGAGI. The CDR3 loop spans 14 amino acids. Here the CDR3 DNA reads TGTGCCAGCAGTCCCGGGACTAACCCCTACGAGCAGTACTTC. Amino acids: CASSPGTNPYEQYF.

This clonotype was found many times. V gene TRBV10-3 combines with J gene TRBJ2-7; D may be TRBD1 (5 bases). CDR3 length equals 13 residues. Trimming stripped 7 bases from V and 0 bases from J, with 10 bases between. The germline gives CDR1 ENHRY, CDR2 SYGVKD. DNA of the CDR3: TGTGCCATCAAGCGCAGGGACTCCTACGAGCAGTACTTC. It encodes CAIKRRDSYEQYF.

This clonotype was seen once. The chain joins TRBV6-5 to TRBJ2-3; D not certain. TRBJ2-1 matches the DNA end more closely, so the J call is doubtful. The CDR3 extends over 12 amino acids. Germline V lookup: CDR1 MNHEY, CDR2 SVGAGI. Here the CDR3 reads CASSYAWDTQFF. The CDR3 DNA reads as TGTGCCAGCAGTTACGCTTGGGATACGCAGTTCTTC.

The chain has TRBV12-5 and TRBJ1-1; D unresolved. Germline CDR1 is LGHNT and CDR2 is FRNRAP. The CDR3 loop spans 12 amino acids. V was cut by 3 bases and J by 2 bases, with 4 bases left in between. The DNA for the CDR3 is TGTGCTAGTGGTTTTGCCAACACTGAAGCTTTCTTT. This gives the protein CASGFANTEAFF.

Points on this clonotype: A junction end diverges from the germline sequence, so it may reflect a read error. The chain is built from TRBV10-3 and TRBJ2-4; the D gene could be TRBD1 or TRBD2 (6 bases each). This CDR3 is built from 16 residues. Germline V CDR1 and CDR2: ENHRY, SYGVKD. CDR3 in DNA: TGTGCGTGCCGCGTAGGGGGGCTGAGAGCCAAAGACACTCAGTACTTT. As protein: CACRVGGLRAKDTQYF.

The V call is TRBV27, the J call TRBJ2-7; TRBD2 agrees at 9 bases. The J call may be faulty, since TRBJ2-1 better matches the DNA end. The CDR3 is made up of 17 amino acids. Germline CDR1 MNHEY, CDR2 SMNVEV (reference sequence). The CDR3 spells CASSFLVSGGLYNEQFF. The CDR3 DNA sequence: TGTGCCAGCAGTTTTCTCGTAAGCGGGGGGCTTTACAATGAGCAGTTCTTC.

This clonotype was found a few times. CDR3 region: CAITDVSSYNEQFF. CDR3 DNA sequence: TGCGCCATAACGGACGTGAGCTCCTACAATGAGCAGTTCTTC. The V call is TRBV10-2, the J call TRBJ2-1; D is uncertain. From germline, CDR1 is WSHSY and CDR2 SAAADI. The germline V and J ends were trimmed by 10 bases and 0 bases, with 13 bases remaining between them. The CDR3 loop spans 14 amino acids.

About this clonotype: The junction differs from germline at one of its ends, possibly a read error. The rearrangement joins TRBV10-2 to TRBJ2-4, with D tentatively TRBD2 (5 bases). Germline loops: CDR1 WSHSY, CDR2 SAAADI. CDR3 length: 16 residues. The CDR3 reads CASRVSGLGAKNMQYF. The CDR3, as DNA: TGCGCGAGCCGCGTCTCCGGGCTGGGAGCCAAAAACATGCAGTACTTC.

The V gene is TRBV7-2, the J gene TRBJ2-1; 8 bases match TRBD2. Germline CDR1 and CDR2: SGHTA and FQGNSA. Trimming removed 6 bases from V and 6 bases from J; junction bases left unmatched: 10. CDR3 length equals 15 residues. The CDR3 region is CASRPSRGERNEQFF. The CDR3 DNA reads TGTGCCAGCAGACCCTCGCGGGGGGAACGCAATGAGCAGTTCTTC.

This sequence joins TRBV6-1 and TRBJ2-3; 7 bases are a match to TRBD1. V lost 6 bases, J lost 10 bases, and 16 bases stayed unmatched. Germline assignment: CDR1 MNHNS and CDR2 SASEGT. The CDR3 is made up of 15 amino acids. CDR3 sequence (DNA): TGTGCCAGCAGCGGACGGCCGGATGGGACAGAGGCGCAGTATTTT. Its protein is CASSGRPDGTEAQYF.

V usage is TRBV7-2 and J usage is TRBJ2-2; D is unclear. CDR3 length: 15 residues. The germline V gene encodes CDR1 SGHTA and CDR2 FQGNSA. Trimming stripped 5 bases from V and 0 bases from J, with 10 bases between. CDR3: CASSADRTNTGELFF. The CDR3 nucleotides read TGTGCCAGCAGCGCGGACCGAACGAACACCGGGGAGCTGTTTTTT.

This clonotype is deemed medium-sized (0.01 to 0.1%). The rearrangement joins TRBV10-1 to TRBJ2-5; D remains ambiguous. Germline loops: CDR1 WNHNN, CDR2 SYGVQD (reference sequence). The CDR3 is made up of 14 amino acids. V gave up 7 bases and J gave up 3 bases, with 15 bases separating them. The CDR3 DNA is TGCGCCAGCATACCCCTTTTTAGGGAAGAGACCCAGTACTTC. The encoded protein is CASIPLFREETQYF.

This clonotype came up many times. The J gene is TRBJ2-1, the V gene TRBV7-2; D gene uncertain. V was trimmed by 4 bases and J by 3 bases, leaving 1 base between them. Germline assignment: CDR1 SGHTA and CDR2 FQGNSA. The CDR3 runs to 11 residues. The chain's CDR3 is CASSYYNEQFF. Here the CDR3 DNA reads TGTGCCAGCAGCTACTACAATGAGCAGTTCTTC. Looking up the rest from reference TRBV7-2 and TRBJ2-1 gives the full variable domain: GAGVSQSPSNKVTEKGKDVELRCDPISGHTALYWYRQSLGQGLEFLIYFQGNSAPDKSGLPSDRFSAERTGGSVSTLTIQRTQQEDSAVYLCASSYYNEQFFGPGTRLTVL.

This clonotype has just one count. The V gene is TRBV6-1, the J gene TRBJ1-2; D unresolved. With 6 bases removed from V and 1 base from J, the gap between germline ends came to 18 bases. Per germline, CDR1 MNHNS and CDR2 SASEGT. The CDR3 is 16 amino acids. The CDR3: CASRNPGASFNYGYTF. The CDR3 bases are TGTGCCAGCAGGAACCCGGGCGCCTCCTTTAACTATGGCTACACCTTC.

This clonotype was seen only a few times. This chain links TRBV20-1 with TRBJ2-1, with 10 bases aligning to TRBD2. The V gene end was trimmed by 5 bases and the J gene end by 8 bases; junction bases not matched to a gene: 12. Germline CDR1 is DFQATT and CDR2 is SNEGSKA (reference sequence). This CDR3 has 15 amino acids. CDR3 region: CSAEIAGGILHEQFF. The CDR3 region has the DNA TGCAGTGCTGAGATAGCGGGGGGTATTCTTCATGAGCAGTTCTTC.

This chain connects TRBV27 to TRBJ2-4; TRBD2 agrees at 9 bases. The DNA end is more similar to TRBJ2-3, so the J call may be wrong. The CDR3 has 17 amino acids. In germline, CDR1 is MNHEY, CDR2 SMNVEV (reference sequence). The CDR3 region has the DNA TGTGCCAGCAGATCCGTAGGACTAGCGCGGGCCAAAAACATTCAGTATTTT. Its translation: CASRSVGLARAKNIQYF.

This clonotype is labeled as large. This chain connects TRBV6-5 to TRBJ2-6; D may be TRBD1 (6 bases). This CDR3 has 15 amino acids. The germline CDR1 and CDR2 sequences are MNHEY and SVGAGI. Trimming removed 6 bases at V and 1 base at J, with 10 bases between. The CDR3 DNA sequence: TGTGCCAGCAGCATACAGGGTTCTGGGGCCAACGTCCTGACTTTC. Amino acids: CASSIQGSGANVLTF.

The chain is built from TRBV12-3 or TRBV12-4 and TRBJ2-5, with a weak D call TRBD2 (7 bases). Trimming removed 9 bases at V and 3 bases at J, with 20 bases between. There are 15 residues in the CDR3. CDR3 bases: TGTGCCAGGGGGGAGGGGGGCCGGGACGAAGAGACCCAGTACTTC. Protein: CARGEGGRDEETQYF.

This clonotype is labeled medium-sized. J is TRBJ2-1 and V is TRBV4-1; 9 positions agree with TRBD2. The CDR3 covers 17 residues. After removal of 8 bases from V and 7 bases from J, the junction contained 18 bases not matched to a gene. Germline CDR1 MGHRA, CDR2 YSYEKL. The CDR3, as DNA: TGCGCCAGCGGGATAAGATGGGGCGGGAGGGCCTCGAATGAGCAGTTCTTC. Translated: CASGIRWGGRASNEQFF.

This clonotype appeared once. The J gene is TRBJ1-1, the V gene TRBV5-4; D remains unclear. The germline V gene has CDR1 SGHNT and CDR2 YYREEE (reference sequence). V was cut by 0 bases and J by 6 bases, with 6 bases left in between. The CDR3 sequence is 12 residues long. As DNA, the CDR3 is TGTGCCAGCAGCTTGGACCTGGCTGAAGCTTTCTTT. Translating gives CASSLDLAEAFF.

V and J are TRBV6-4 and TRBJ2-4; no clear D gene. The CDR3 has 15 amino acids. V lost 0 bases and J lost 1, with 7 bases in between. CDR1 and CDR2 from the germline V gene are MRHNA and SNTAGT. The CDR3 DNA is TGTGCCAGCAGTGACTCCATGGGGGCCAAAAACATTCAGTACTTC. This gives the protein CASSDSMGAKNIQYF.

A remark on this clonotype: One junction end disagrees with the germline gene, perhaps due to a read error. The rearrangement links TRBV7-2 to TRBJ2-3; TRBD2 aligns across 8 bases. CDR3 size: 14 residues. Germline V CDR1 and CDR2: SGHTA, FQGNSA. CDR3 amino acids: CAGSGGRGLDTQYF. As DNA, the CDR3 is TGTGCGGGCAGCGGGGGACGGGGGCTCGATACCCAGTATTTT.

The rearrangement joins TRBV6-1 to TRBJ2-1, with D perhaps given as TRBD1 or TRBD2 (5 bases each). Germline V gene lookup returns CDR1 MNHNS and CDR2 SASEGT. V was cut by 7 bases and J by 9 bases, with 13 bases left in between. The CDR3 loop spans 12 amino acids. CDR3 protein: CASTPSRGEQFF. The CDR3 bases are TGTGCCAGCACCCCTTCGAGGGGTGAGCAGTTCTTC.

This clonotype was observed a few times. The chain uses TRBV6-1 and TRBJ2-5; perhaps D is TRBD1 or TRBD2 (7 bases each). The J call is uncertain, as TRBJ2-7 better fits the DNA end. This CDR3 comprises 18 residues. In germline, CDR1 is MNHNS, CDR2 SASEGT. The CDR3 here is CASSEIGRGEIAGYEQYF. The CDR3 DNA sequence: TGTGCCAGCAGTGAAATCGGCAGGGGGGAGATAGCGGGCTACGAGCAGTACTTC.

As for this clonotype: The DNA is left out, because the CDR3 cannot be placed on it with certainty; the CDR3 is given as TCRdb lists it. The gene calls are TRBV6-5 and TRBJ2-3; the table's D gene call, TRBD2, was not cross checked with the DNA. From germline, CDR1 is MNHEY and CDR2 SVGAGI. The CDR3 is made up of 14 amino acids, end residues included. The CDR3 is CASSSSGVADTQYF.

Points on this clonotype: The junction departs from the called germline gene at one end, perhaps through a read error. The genes are TRBV27 and TRBJ2-4; perhaps D is TRBD1 or TRBD2 (5 bases each). Germline CDR1 and CDR2: MNHEY and SMNVEV (reference sequence). The CDR3 covers 13 residues. The CDR3 DNA follows: TGTGCCAGGGGGACCCAAGGCAAAAACATTCAGTACTTT. Encoded protein: CARGTQGKNIQYF.